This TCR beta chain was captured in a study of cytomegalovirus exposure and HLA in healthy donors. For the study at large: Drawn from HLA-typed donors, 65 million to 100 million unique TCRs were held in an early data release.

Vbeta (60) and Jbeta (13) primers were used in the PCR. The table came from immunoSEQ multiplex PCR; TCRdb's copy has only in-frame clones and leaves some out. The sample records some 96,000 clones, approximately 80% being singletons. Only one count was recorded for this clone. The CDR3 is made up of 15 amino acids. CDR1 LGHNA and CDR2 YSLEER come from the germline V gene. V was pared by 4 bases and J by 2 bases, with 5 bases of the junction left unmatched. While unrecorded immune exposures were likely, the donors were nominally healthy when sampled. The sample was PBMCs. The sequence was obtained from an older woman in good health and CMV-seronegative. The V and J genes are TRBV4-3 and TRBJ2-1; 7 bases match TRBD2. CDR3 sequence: CASSLAGQPYNEQFF. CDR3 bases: TGCGCCAGCAGCCTAGCGGGTCAACCCTACAATGAGCAGTTCTTC.